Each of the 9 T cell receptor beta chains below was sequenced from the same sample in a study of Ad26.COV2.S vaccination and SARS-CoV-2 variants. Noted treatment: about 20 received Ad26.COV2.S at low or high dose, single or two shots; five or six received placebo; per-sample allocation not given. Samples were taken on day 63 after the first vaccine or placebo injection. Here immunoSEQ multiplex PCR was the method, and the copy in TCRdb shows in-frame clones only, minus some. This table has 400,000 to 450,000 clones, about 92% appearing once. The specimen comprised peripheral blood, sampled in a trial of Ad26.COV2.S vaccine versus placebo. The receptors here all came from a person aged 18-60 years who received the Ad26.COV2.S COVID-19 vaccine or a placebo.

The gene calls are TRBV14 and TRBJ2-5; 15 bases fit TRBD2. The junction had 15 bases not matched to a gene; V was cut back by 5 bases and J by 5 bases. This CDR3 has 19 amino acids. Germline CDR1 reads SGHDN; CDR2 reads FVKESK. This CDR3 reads CASSNPGTSGGSLWETQYF. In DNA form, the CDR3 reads TGTGCCAGCAGCAATCCCGGGACTAGCGGGGGGTCCCTGTGGGAGACCCAGTACTTC.

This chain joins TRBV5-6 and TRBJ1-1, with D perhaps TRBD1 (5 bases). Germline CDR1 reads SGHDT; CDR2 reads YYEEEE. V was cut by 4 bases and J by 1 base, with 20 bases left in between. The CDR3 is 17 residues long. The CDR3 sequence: CASSPVGQERGNTEAFF. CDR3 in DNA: TGTGCCAGCAGCCCGGTGGGGCAGGAAAGGGGGAACACTGAAGCTTTCTTT.

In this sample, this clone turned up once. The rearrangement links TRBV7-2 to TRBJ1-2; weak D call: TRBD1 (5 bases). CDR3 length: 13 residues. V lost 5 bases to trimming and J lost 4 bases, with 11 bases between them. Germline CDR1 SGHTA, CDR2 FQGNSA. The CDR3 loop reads CASSPQGPYGYTF. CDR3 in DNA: TGTGCCAGCAGCCCTCAGGGCCCCTATGGCTACACCTTC.

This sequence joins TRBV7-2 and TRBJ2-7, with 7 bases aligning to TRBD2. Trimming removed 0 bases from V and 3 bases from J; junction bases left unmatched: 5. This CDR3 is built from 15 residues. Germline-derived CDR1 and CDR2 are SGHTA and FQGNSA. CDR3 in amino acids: CASSLAETSLYEQYF. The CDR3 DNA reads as TGTGCCAGCAGCTTAGCGGAGACTAGCCTCTACGAGCAGTACTTC. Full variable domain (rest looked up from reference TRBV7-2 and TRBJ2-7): GAGVSQSPSNKVTEKGKDVELRCDPISGHTALYWYRQSLGQGLEFLIYFQGNSAPDKSGLPSDRFSAERTGGSVSTLTIQRTQQEDSAVYLCASSLAETSLYEQYFGPGTRLTVT.

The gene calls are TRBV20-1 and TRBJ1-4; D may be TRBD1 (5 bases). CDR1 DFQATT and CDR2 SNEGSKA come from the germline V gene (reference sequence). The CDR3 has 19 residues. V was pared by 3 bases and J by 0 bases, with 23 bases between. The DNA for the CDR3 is TGCAGTGCTAGTCGGTGGATTTCGGGGGTACCTCCAACTAATGAAAAACTGTTTTTT. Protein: CSASRWISGVPPTNEKLFF.

The CDR3 DNA reads as TGTGCCAGCAGCGTAGGGGTTGACTATGGCTACACCTTC. It encodes CASSVGVDYGYTF. The V and J genes are TRBV9 and TRBJ1-2; D call uncertain. The CDR3 has 13 residues. V gave up 0 bases and J gave up 3 bases, with 6 bases separating them. Germline V gene lookup returns CDR1 SGDLS and CDR2 YYNGEE.

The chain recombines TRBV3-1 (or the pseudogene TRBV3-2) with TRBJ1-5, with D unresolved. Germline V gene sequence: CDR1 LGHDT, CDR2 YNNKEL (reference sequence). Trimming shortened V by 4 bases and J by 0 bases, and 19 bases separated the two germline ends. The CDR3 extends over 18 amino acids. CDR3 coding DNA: TGTGCCAGCAGCCTCTCCCCCGGGCAGATCTATAGCAATCAGCCCCAGCATTTT. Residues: CASSLSPGQIYSNQPQHF.

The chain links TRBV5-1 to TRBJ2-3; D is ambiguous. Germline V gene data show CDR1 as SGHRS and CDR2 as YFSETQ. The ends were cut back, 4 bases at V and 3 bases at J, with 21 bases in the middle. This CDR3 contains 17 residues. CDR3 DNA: TGCGCCAGCAGCGACACCACGACTGGACCCAGTACAGATACGCAGTATTTT. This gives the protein CASSDTTTGPSTDTQYF.

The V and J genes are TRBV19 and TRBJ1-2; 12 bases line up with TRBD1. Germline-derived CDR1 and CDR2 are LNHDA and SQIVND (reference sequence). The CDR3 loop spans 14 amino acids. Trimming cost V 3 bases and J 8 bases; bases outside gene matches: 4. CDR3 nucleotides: TGTGCCAGTAGTATTTTGGGACAGGGGGCCGGCTACACCTTC. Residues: CASSILGQGAGYTF.